The TCR beta chain under discussion was sequenced for a study of blood T cell repertoires in COVID-19. The CDR3 is made up of 13 amino acids. The ends were cut back, 1 base at V and 6 bases at J, with 6 bases in the middle. Germline values: CDR1 WSHSY, CDR2 SAAADI. Here immunoSEQ multiplex PCR was the method, and the copy in TCRdb shows in-frame clones only, minus some. The sample has just over 300,000 clones, over 75% seen once. The chain uses TRBV10-2 and TRBJ2-2, with a possible D match to TRBD2 (5 bases). Material: PBMCs or T cells enriched from blood (not recorded which). The clonotype comes from a man between 25 and 39 years old who had recovered from COVID-19. CDR3 nucleotides: TGCGCCAGCAGTGAGTTTAGCGCCGGGGAGCTGTTTTTT. As protein: CASSEFSAGELFF.